These T cell receptor beta chains were read from a single sample in a study of beta chain features in type 1 diabetes. TCRdb's copy holds only in-frame clones and misses some; the assay was immunoSEQ multiplex PCR. Of approximately 250,000 clones in the sample, 11% were seen once. The source material was naive CD4+ T cells from blood. The receptor set was obtained from a man aged 25-45 years with type 1 diabetes. Each CDR3 is given with its conserved first and last residue. A D gene is named only where the DNA matches it firmly. Rows may omit the clone size; those that give it use once, few, many or a size class.

J | size | V | D | DNA | CDR3
TRBJ1-1 | . | TRBV18 | . | TGTGCCAGCTCACCACCGGATAACAGCCGAACTGAAGCTTTCTTT | CASSPPDNSRTEAFF
TRBJ2-3 | . | TRBV5-4 | . | TGTGCCAGCAGCCCCCAGGGGATCACAGATACGCAGTATTTT | CASSPQGITDTQYF
TRBJ1-4 | . | TRBV13 | . | TGTGCCAGCAGCCGAGGGCGGGCGAATCAGGAAAAACTGTTTTTT | CASSRGRANQEKLFF
TRBJ1-2 | few | TRBV7-9 | TRBD1 | TGTGCCAGCAGCTCCGACAGGGAATATGGCTACACCTTC | CASSSDREYGYTF
TRBJ2-7 | few | TRBV29-1 | . | TGCAGCGTTGGAGACAAACTCTCCTACGAGCAGTACTTC | CSVGDKLSYEQYF
TRBJ2-3 | . | TRBV12-5 | TRBD2 | TGTGCTAGTGGTCAAGGAGCGGGGGGCACAGATACGCAGTATTTT | CASGQGAGGTDTQYF
TRBJ1-1 | few | TRBV6-6 | TRBD1 | TGTGCCAGCAGACCGGGGACAGGGGCCAACGGTGGAGCTTTCTTT | CASRPGTGANGGAFF
TRBJ2-3 | . | TRBV7-8 | . | TGTGCCAGCAGCTTGAGGCGGGACAGCTACACAGATACGCAGTATTTT | CASSLRRDSYTDTQYF
TRBJ2-7 | . | TRBV6-6 | TRBD1 | TGTGCCAGCAGTGACGACAGGGACGGCGACGAGCAGTACTTC | CASSDDRDGDEQYF
TRBJ2-2 | few | TRBV9 | TRBD2 | TGTGCCAGCAGCCCCCGAGGGATTAGCGGGGGGCCCTTCGCGAACACCGGGGAGCTGTTTTTT | CASSPRGISGGPFANTGELFF
TRBJ2-5 | . | TRBV2 | . | TGTGCCGGAGGGGGGGGCGAGACCCAGTACTTC | CAGGGGETQYF
TRBJ2-3 | . | TRBV7-3 | TRBD2 | TGTGCCAGCAGCTTACAGCGGGGGGGCCGGGATACGCAGTATTTT | CASSLQRGGRDTQYF
TRBJ1-1 | . | TRBV4-2 | . | TGTGCCAGCAGCCAAGATAGGGCGGGAGAAGCTTTCTTT | CASSQDRAGEAFF
TRBJ1-1 | few | TRBV4-3 | . | TGCGCCAGCAGCCAAGAGGGGCGGGGGCACACTGAAGCTTTCTTT | CASSQEGRGHTEAFF
TRBJ2-1 | few | TRBV2 | TRBD2 | TGTGCCCTGGGTAGCGGGGGTAGCTCCTACAATGAGCAGTTCTTC | CALGSGGSSYNEQFF
TRBJ2-1 | . | TRBV7-2 | TRBD2 | TGTGCCAGCAGCTTCAGGACTAGCGATGAGCAGTTCTTC | CASSFRTSDEQFF
TRBJ2-3 | . | TRBV7-9 | . | TGTGCCAGCAGCTTCTCGGCGGGGCGGCGGATCGGGCAGTATTTT | CASSFSAGRRIGQYF
TRBJ2-7 | few | TRBV2 | TRBD2 | TGTGCCAGCAGGTTAGCGGGGGGGCCGTACGAGCAGTACTTC | CASRLAGGPYEQYF
TRBJ2-7 | few | TRBV5-6 | TRBD1 | TGTGCCAGCAGCGGCGCCAGGGACAGGGGTCACGAGCAGTACTTC | CASSGARDRGHEQYF
TRBJ1-5 | few | TRBV19 | TRBD1 | TGTGCCAGTAGTATAACCGGACAGGGCGATCAGCCCCAGCATTTT | CASSITGQGDQPQHF
TRBJ2-1 | few | TRBV7-2 | TRBD1 | TGTGCCAGCAGCCCCAGGGACAGGCAGTTCTTC | CASSPRDRQFF
TRBJ2-7 | few | TRBV20-1 | . | TGCAGTGCCAGGGGTAGCGAGCAGTACTTC | CSARGSEQYF
TRBJ1-4 | . | TRBV7-9 | TRBD1 | TGTGCCAGCAGCCGGGGACAGGGGTTTTCGAGCCTCGCGGAAAAACTGTTTTTT | CASSRGQGFSSLAEKLFF
TRBJ2-7 | few | TRBV29-1 | TRBD1 | TGCAGCGTTGCAACAGGGGCGAGAGCCGAGCAGTACTTC | CSVATGARAEQYF
TRBJ1-5 | . | TRBV28 | TRBD1 | TGTGCCAGCAGTTCCGGGACAGGGAAGCAGCCCCAGCATTTT | CASSSGTGKQPQHF
TRBJ2-1 | few | TRBV7-2 | . | TGTGCCAGCAGCTTAGTTGGGGGGCCCGGGGGGGAGCAGTTCTTC | CASSLVGGPGGEQFF
TRBJ2-3 | few | TRBV7-9 | . | TGTGCCAGCAGCCTGGGGGGACAGCACACAGATACGCAGTATTTT | CASSLGGQHTDTQYF
TRBJ1-1 | few | TRBV6-1 | TRBD1 | TGTGCCAGCAGGGATTACAGGGGGCGCTTAACTGAAGCTTTCTTT | CASRDYRGRLTEAFF
TRBJ2-1 | . | TRBV29-1 | . | TGCAGCATCGGGATACACTCCTACAATGAGCAGTTCTTC | CSIGIHSYNEQFF
TRBJ2-1 | few | TRBV5-4 | TRBD1 | TGTGCCAGCAGCTTGGCCCGGGCAGGGGGCAATGAGCAGTTCTTC | CASSLARAGGNEQFF
TRBJ1-6 | few | TRBV6-6 | . | TGTGCCAGCAGTTACGGGCAGGGAGGTTCACCCCTCCACTTT | CASSYGQGGSPLHF
TRBJ2-7 | . | TRBV29-1 | . | TGCAGCGCATTAAAGGGATCCCAGGGCGAGCAGTACTTC | CSALKGSQGEQYF
TRBJ2-5 | . | TRBV29-1 | . | TGCAGCGTTGTACAGAACAGTGACCGACGAGAGACCCAGTACTTC | CSVVQNSDRRETQYF
TRBJ2-3 | . | TRBV30 | . | TGTGCCTGGAGTGTATCGGCAGATACGCAGTATTTT | CAWSVSADTQYF
TRBJ1-1 | . | TRBV7-8 | . | TGTGCCAGCAGCTTACCGACAGCCGGGGGCACTGAAGCTTTCTTT | CASSLPTAGGTEAFF
TRBJ2-1 | . | TRBV6-5 | . | TGTGCCAGCAGTTACTCGAGGGGGGGCCGCTACAATGAGCAGTTCTTC | CASSYSRGGRYNEQFF
TRBJ2-1 | few | TRBV7-2 | . | TGTGCCAGCAGCCTTGTTAGGACTGGGCCCAGAGAGCAGTTCTTC | CASSLVRTGPREQFF
TRBJ1-1 | . | TRBV14 | . | TGTGCCAGCAAAACCCCGATTCGGGGGGCGCGGGTCACTGAAGCTTTCTTT | CASKTPIRGARVTEAFF
TRBJ1-1 | . | TRBV29-1 | TRBD1 | TGCAGCGTCCAACAGGGGGCGAGCACTGAAGCTTTCTTT | CSVQQGASTEAFF
TRBJ1-4 | . | TRBV29-1 | . | TGCAGCGCAAGGGACTACGATCATGAAAAACTGTTTTTT | CSARDYDHEKLFF